This entry lists 9 T cell receptor beta chains sequenced from one sample in a study of type 1 regulatory T cells. TCRdb passed the reads through MiXCR, listing each CDR3 protein once. In the table there are approximately 90,000 distinct CDR3 sequences, around 30% of which are singletons. The specimen sequenced was CD4+ T cells, either the whole sample or a sorted fraction (not recorded which). The receptors were sampled from a human donor in good health.

This clonotype turned up a few times. This chain joins TRBV5-1 and TRBJ2-1, with D possibly matching TRBD1 (6 bases). With 2 bases removed from V and 3 bases from J, the gap between germline ends came to 9 bases. This CDR3 contains 14 residues. The germline V gene encodes CDR1 SGHRS and CDR2 YFSETQ. The CDR3 DNA reads TGCGCCAGCAGCTTAAACAGGGACTACAATGAGCAGTTCTTC. Translation gives CASSLNRDYNEQFF.

The gene calls are TRBV19 and TRBJ1-2; 8 nucleotides align to TRBD1. CDR1 is LNHDA, CDR2 SQIVND, per germline (reference sequence). The CDR3 runs to 14 residues. The ends lost 5 bases at V and 4 bases at J; junction bases unmatched: 6. The CDR3 here is CASSEGTGVYGYTF. CDR3 coding DNA: TGTGCCAGTAGTGAAGGGACAGGAGTCTATGGCTACACCTTC. The entire variable domain, with the rest obtained from reference TRBV19 and TRBJ1-2, is as follows: DGGITQSPKYLFRKEGQNVTLSCEQNLNHDAMYWYRQDPGQGLRLIYYSQIVNDFQKGDIAEGYSVSREKKESFPLTVTSAQKNPTAFYLCASSEGTGVYGYTFGSGTRLTVV.

This chain links TRBV20-1 with TRBJ2-1; 9 nucleotides line up with TRBD2. J gave up 2 bases and V 6 bases, and 8 bases lay outside the gene matches. The CDR3 is made up of 15 amino acids. CDR1 is DFQATT and CDR2 is SNEGSKA in the germline V gene (reference sequence). The CDR3 nucleotides read TGCAGTGCCGACGGGGCTAGCGGGACCTACAATGAGCAGTTCTTC. Its protein product is CSADGASGTYNEQFF.

DNA for the CDR3: TGTGCCAGCAGGGCCGGGACAGGGTTCACCGGGGAGCTGTTTTTT. Protein sequence: CASRAGTGFTGELFF. V usage is TRBV7-2 and J usage is TRBJ2-2; 9 nucleotides match TRBD1. Germline V CDR1 and CDR2: SGHTA, FQGNSA. The CDR3 has 15 amino acids. The V and J ends lost 6 bases and 4 bases, in that order; junction bases with no gene match: 6.

The genes are TRBV28 and TRBJ2-2; D gene ambiguous. The CDR3 loop spans 15 amino acids. Germline CDR1 reads MDHEN; CDR2 reads SYDVKM. V lost 6 bases and J 2 bases, leaving 13 bases between the germline ends. The DNA for the CDR3 is TGTGCCAGCAGACAATTAGGCCTCAACACCGGGGAGCTGTTTTTT. Encoded protein: CASRQLGLNTGELFF. Using reference TRBV28 and TRBJ2-2 for the parts outside the CDR3, the full variable domain is DVKVTQSSRYLVKRTGEKVFLECVQDMDHENMFWYRQDPGLGLRLIYFSYDVKMKEKGDIPEGYSVSREKKERFSLILESASTNQTSMYLCASRQLGLNTGELFFGEGSRLTVL.

This rearrangement joins TRBV7-9 to TRBJ1-1; possible D gene TRBD1, 6 bases. Germline V gene data show CDR1 as SEHNR and CDR2 as FQNEAQ (reference sequence). V was shortened by 4 bases and J by 0 bases, with 18 bases between the two germline ends. There are 17 residues in the CDR3. In nucleotides, the CDR3 is TGTGCCAGCAGCTCGCCGCAGGGGAACAACGTGAACACTGAAGCTTTCTTT. This translates into CASSSPQGNNVNTEAFF.

The rearrangement uses TRBV12-3 or TRBV12-4 and TRBJ2-1; D gene uncertain. The CDR3 extends over 15 amino acids. Trimming left V 5 bases short and J 9 bases short, with 20 bases between. CDR3 loop: CASSTTGTLWGEQFF. CDR3 bases: TGTGCCAGCAGTACCACCGGAACGTTATGGGGTGAGCAGTTCTTC.

This clonotype was counted a few times. This chain connects TRBV20-1 to TRBJ2-3, with 7 bases fitting TRBD1. Germline CDR1 is DFQATT and CDR2 is SNEGSKA (reference sequence). The trim removed 5 bases at V and 2 bases at J, leaving 4 bases unmatched. The CDR3 is made up of 13 amino acids. For the CDR3, the DNA is TGCAGTGCTCGGGACAGCGTCACAGATACGCAGTATTTT. Protein product: CSARDSVTDTQYF.

This clonotype was detected a few times. V is TRBV30 and J is TRBJ2-6; D remains ambiguous. The CDR3 sequence is 15 residues long. The V gene's germline CDR1 is GTSNPN and CDR2 SVGIG (reference sequence). The ends were cut back, 2 bases at V and 0 bases at J, with 8 bases in the middle. The CDR3 coding sequence is TGTGCCTGGAGTCCCCTGGGCTCTGGGGCCAACGTCCTGACTTTC. Translating gives CAWSPLGSGANVLTF.